The subject of this entry is one T cell receptor (beta chain). Its target is unknown. The data originate from a study of cytomegalovirus exposure and HLA in healthy donors. At the level of the study: An earlier analysis identified approximately 120 million unique TCR beta sequences in 150 million to 200 million T cells. Findings of the study overall: There was a cluster of highly shared sequence variants that was likely a sequencing artifact.

The PCR used 60 Vbeta and 13 Jbeta primers. Sequenced by immunoSEQ multiplex PCR; TCRdb stores in-frame clones only, minus some. There are about 59,000 clones in the sample; about 80% occur only once, and nearly 4% lies in the top ten. The CDR3 has 10 amino acids. V was trimmed by 6 bases and J by 14 bases, leaving 16 bases between them. Germline V gene sequence: CDR1 DFQATT, CDR2 SNEGSKA (reference sequence). The chain employs TRBV20-1 and TRBJ1-1; a possible D gene is TRBD1 (6 bases). Specimen: PBMCs. The source of this sequence is a woman aged 35 to 49 in good health and CMV-seronegative. The CDR3 nucleotides read TGCAGTGCGGACCGGGACATAGCGTTCTTT. This translates into CSADRDIAFF.